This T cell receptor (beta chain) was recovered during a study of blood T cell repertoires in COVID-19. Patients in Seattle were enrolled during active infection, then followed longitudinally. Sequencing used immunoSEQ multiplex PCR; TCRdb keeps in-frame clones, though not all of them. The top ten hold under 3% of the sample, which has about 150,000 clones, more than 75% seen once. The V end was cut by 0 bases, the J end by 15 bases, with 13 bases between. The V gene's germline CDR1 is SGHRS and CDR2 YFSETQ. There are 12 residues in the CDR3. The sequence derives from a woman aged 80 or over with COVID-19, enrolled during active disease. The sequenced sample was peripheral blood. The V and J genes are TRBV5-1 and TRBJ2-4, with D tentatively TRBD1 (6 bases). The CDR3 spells CASSLETGKRYF. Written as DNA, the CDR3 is TGCGCCAGCAGCTTGGAGACAGGAAAGAGGTACTTC.